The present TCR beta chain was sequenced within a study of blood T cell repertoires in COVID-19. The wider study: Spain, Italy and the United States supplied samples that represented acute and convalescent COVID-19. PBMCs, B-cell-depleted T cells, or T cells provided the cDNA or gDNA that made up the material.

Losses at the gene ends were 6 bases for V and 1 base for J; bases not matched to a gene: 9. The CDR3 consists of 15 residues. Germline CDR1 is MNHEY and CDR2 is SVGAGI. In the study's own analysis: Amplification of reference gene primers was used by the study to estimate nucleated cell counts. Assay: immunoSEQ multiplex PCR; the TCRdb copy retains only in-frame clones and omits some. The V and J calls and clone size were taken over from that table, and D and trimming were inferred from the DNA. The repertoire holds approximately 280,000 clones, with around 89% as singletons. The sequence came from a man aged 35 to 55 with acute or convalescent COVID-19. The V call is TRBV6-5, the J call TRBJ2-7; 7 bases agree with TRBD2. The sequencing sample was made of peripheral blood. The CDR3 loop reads CASSKGGWRSYEQYF. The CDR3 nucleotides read TGTGCCAGCAGCAAGGGAGGGTGGAGGTCCTACGAGCAGTACTTC.